This is a list of T cell receptor beta chains from one sample in a study of CD8+CD57+ T cells in acquired aplastic anemia. TCRdb recomputed calls from the reads with MiXCR, one row per CDR3 protein. In the table there are 130,000 or so distinct CDR3 sequences, about 50% of which are singletons. The sample comprised sorted CD4+, CD8+, or CD8+CD57+ T cells (not recorded which) from PBMCs. Receptors originate from a human donor with aplastic anemia. The CDR3 runs from the conserved cysteine through the conserved F or W. Fields, in order: D gene, J gene, clone size, V gene, CDR3 DNA, CDR3 protein. The D gene is left open where the match is weak. Only some rows state a clone size, as once, few, many or a class for expanded clones.

NA TRBJ2-1 NA TRBV6-5 TGTGCCAGCAAGACCGGGACCTCGGGGAATGAGCAGTTCTTC CASKTGTSGNEQFF
NA TRBJ1-1 many TRBV6-1 TGTGCCAGCAGCCTAAGTGAGAACACTGAAGCTTTCTTT CASSLSENTEAFF
NA TRBJ1-2 NA TRBV6-1 TGTGCCAGCAGGGGTTCAGGCTATGGCTACACCTTC CASRGSGYGYTF
TRBD1 TRBJ1-1 few TRBV20-1 TGCAGTGCTGGATTACAGGGGGCGGTTGCTGAAGCTTTCTTT CSAGLQGAVAEAFF
NA TRBJ2-6 NA TRBV2 TGTGCCAGCAGCGCTTTAGGCTCTGGGGCCAACGTCCTGACTTTC CASSALGSGANVLTF
TRBD2 TRBJ2-7 NA TRBV7-8 TGTGCCAGCAGCTTACCAGCGGGAGCGCCGCCCTACGAGCAGTACTTC CASSLPAGAPPYEQYF
NA TRBJ1-1 many TRBV2 TGTGCCAGCATTAAGGGGAACACTGAAGCTTTCTTT CASIKGNTEAFF
NA TRBJ1-4 NA TRBV10-3 TGTGCCAGCAGTCCATCCCCGACAGGAGATCGTGAAAAACTGTTTTTT CASSPSPTGDREKLFF
TRBD2 TRBJ2-5 NA TRBV15 TGTGCCACCAGCAGAGATCCACTAGCGGAGACCCAGTACTTC CATSRDPLAETQYF
NA TRBJ2-1 few TRBV2 TGTGCCAGCAGTGAACGGCACAGCTCCTACAATGAGCAGTTCTTC CASSERHSSYNEQFF
NA TRBJ2-5 NA TRBV2 TGTGCCAGCAGTGATGGTGGGCCCCAGTACTTC CASSDGGPQYF
NA TRBJ2-5 NA TRBV2 TGTGCCAGCAAAAAGGAGGCGACCCAGTACTTC CASKKEATQYF
NA TRBJ2-2 few TRBV12-3/TRBV12-4 TGTGCCAGCAGTTTAGGCCGGCCCACCGGGGAGCTGTTTTTT CASSLGRPTGELFF
NA TRBJ2-1 NA TRBV15 TGTGCCACCAGCAGAGGGACCCTCTACAATGAGCAGTTCTTC CATSRGTLYNEQFF
NA TRBJ1-4 NA TRBV6-5 TGTGCCAGCAGTTACTCGGGGGTTGCAACTAATGAAAAACTGTTTTTT CASSYSGVATNEKLFF
NA TRBJ1-2 NA TRBV3-1 TGTGCCAGCAGCCCACAAACCTCCAGGGCTAACTATGGCTACACCTTC CASSPQTSRANYGYTF
TRBD1 TRBJ2-7 NA TRBV10-1 TGCGCCAGCAGTGAGGCCGGGACAGGCTCCTACGAGCAGTACTTC CASSEAGTGSYEQYF
NA TRBJ2-5 many TRBV29-1 TGCAGCGTTGACGATTTCGCAGATCTTTTTCTCGGGGAGACCCAGTACTTC CSVDDFADLFLGETQYF
TRBD1 TRBJ2-7 NA TRBV10-3 TGTGCCATCAGAAGCCCGGGACAGGGTGACTACGAGCAGTACTTC CAIRSPGQGDYEQYF
TRBD1 TRBJ2-2 NA TRBV25-1 TGTGCCAGCAGTGACAACCGACAGGGGGCGAGGACCGGGGAGCTGTTTTTT CASSDNRQGARTGELFF
NA TRBJ1-2 NA TRBV25-1 TGTGCCAGCAGTGGGGCGTCACAAAGGGACATCTCGACCTATGGCTACACCTTC CASSGASQRDISTYGYTF
NA TRBJ2-7 once TRBV29-1 TGCAGCGTTGAGCTGCCTGCAACCTACGAGCAGTACTTC CSVELPATYEQYF